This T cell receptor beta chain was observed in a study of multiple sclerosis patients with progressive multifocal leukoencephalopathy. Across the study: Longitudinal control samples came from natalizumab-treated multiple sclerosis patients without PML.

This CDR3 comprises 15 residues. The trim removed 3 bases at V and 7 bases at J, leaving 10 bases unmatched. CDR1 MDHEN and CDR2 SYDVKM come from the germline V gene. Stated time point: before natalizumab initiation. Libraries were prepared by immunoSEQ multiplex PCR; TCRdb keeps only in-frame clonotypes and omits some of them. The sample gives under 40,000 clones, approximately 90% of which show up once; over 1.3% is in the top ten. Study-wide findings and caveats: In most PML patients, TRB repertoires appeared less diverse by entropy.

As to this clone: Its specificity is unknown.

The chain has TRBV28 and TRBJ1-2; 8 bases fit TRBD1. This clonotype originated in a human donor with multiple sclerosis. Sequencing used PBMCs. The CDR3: CASSLQTGDGSGYTF. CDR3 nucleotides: TGTGCCAGCAGTTTGCAGACAGGGGATGGTAGTGGCTACACCTTC.